Shown below are 8 T cell receptor beta chains from a single sample sequenced in a study of control samples from healthy donors and cancer patients. The protocol was immunoSEQ multiplex PCR, while the TCRdb copy is restricted to in-frame clones and leaves out a portion. Here the sample spans about 160,000 clones, just over 95% being singletons. Input material: blood. The receptor source for this set is a woman aged 25 to 39 in good health.

The V gene is TRBV14, the J gene TRBJ2-5; D call uncertain. The CDR3 extends over 14 amino acids. V was shortened by 1 base and J by 5 bases, with 11 bases between the two germline ends. Germline V gives CDR1 SGHDN, CDR2 FVKESK. CDR3 amino acids: CASSQGALRETQYF. CDR3 DNA: TGTGCCAGCAGCCAAGGAGCCCTCCGGGAGACCCAGTACTTC.

This sequence joins TRBV7-2 and TRBJ2-3; D not certain. CDR3 length equals 13 residues. The germline V gene has CDR1 SGHTA and CDR2 FQGNSA. With 7 bases removed from V and 6 bases from J, the gap between germline ends came to 14 bases. The CDR3, as DNA: TGTGCCAGCACCCGACCGGTAAAGGATACGCAGTATTTT. Residues: CASTRPVKDTQYF. The full variable domain, in which reference TRBV7-2 and TRBJ2-3 provide the parts outside the CDR3, is GAGVSQSPSNKVTEKGKDVELRCDPISGHTALYWYRQSLGQGLEFLIYFQGNSAPDKSGLPSDRFSAERTGGSVSTLTIQRTQQEDSAVYLCASTRPVKDTQYFGPGTRLTVL.

There are a few counts of this clone. The chain couples TRBV7-9 to TRBJ1-6; the match to TRBD1 covers 11 bases. The germline gives CDR1 SEHNR, CDR2 FQNEAQ (reference sequence). The CDR3 has 15 residues. V lost 5 bases to trimming and J lost 9 bases; unmatched junction nucleotides: 6. DNA for the CDR3: TGTGCCAGCAGCGGCGGGACAGGGGGTCTTTCACCCCTCCACTTT. Encoded protein: CASSGGTGGLSPLHF.

This clone has only one observation. The rearrangement links TRBV4-1 to TRBJ2-1; TRBD1 matches at 7 bases. Per germline, CDR1 MGHRA and CDR2 YSYEKL. Trimming took 3 bases from V and 8 from J; bases not matched to a gene: 7. The CDR3 spans 14 residues. CDR3 DNA: TGCGCCAGCAGCCAGAAGGGGGCCCTGGATGAGCAGTTCTTC. This translates into CASSQKGALDEQFF.

As concerns this clone: This specimen includes other DNA sequences encoding the same CDR3. This chain connects TRBV7-9 to TRBJ2-6; 10 bases map to TRBD2. This CDR3 region has 16 residues. J lost 0 bases, V lost 6 bases, and 2 bases had no gene match. The germline V gene encodes CDR1 SEHNR and CDR2 FQNEAQ (reference sequence). This CDR3 is CASRGTSDSGANVLTF. The CDR3 coding sequence is TGTGCCAGCAGAGGGACTAGCGACTCTGGGGCCAACGTCCTGACTTTC.

The V and J genes are TRBV27 and TRBJ2-1; 9 bases are shared with TRBD2. Germline V lookup: CDR1 MNHEY, CDR2 SMNVEV (reference sequence). The CDR3 length is 15 residues. J gave up 4 bases and V 1 base, and 2 bases lay outside the gene matches. CDR3 bases: TGTGCCAGCAGTTTATTCCTAGCGGGGTACAATGAGCAGTTCTTC. Its protein is CASSLFLAGYNEQFF.

The CDR3 here is CASSASGPNNSPLHF. Written as DNA, the CDR3 is TGTGCCAGCTCAGCCTCGGGCCCAAATAATTCACCCCTCCACTTT. The chain links TRBV18 to TRBJ1-6; D gene ambiguous. The V gene lost 5 bases and the J gene lost 5 bases, with 13 bases spanning the gap. Germline values: CDR1 KGHSH, CDR2 LQKENI. The CDR3 is made up of 15 amino acids.

This chain joins TRBV5-8 and TRBJ2-5; 9 bases fit TRBD1. CDR1 SGHTS and CDR2 YDEGEE come from the germline V gene. V trimming: 4 bases; J trimming: 5 bases; junction bases outside the gene matches: 15. The CDR3 totals 17 residues. This CDR3 is CASSPRRRTGVRETQYF. The CDR3 DNA reads TGTGCCAGCAGCCCTCGTAGGCGGACAGGGGTTAGGGAGACCCAGTACTTC.